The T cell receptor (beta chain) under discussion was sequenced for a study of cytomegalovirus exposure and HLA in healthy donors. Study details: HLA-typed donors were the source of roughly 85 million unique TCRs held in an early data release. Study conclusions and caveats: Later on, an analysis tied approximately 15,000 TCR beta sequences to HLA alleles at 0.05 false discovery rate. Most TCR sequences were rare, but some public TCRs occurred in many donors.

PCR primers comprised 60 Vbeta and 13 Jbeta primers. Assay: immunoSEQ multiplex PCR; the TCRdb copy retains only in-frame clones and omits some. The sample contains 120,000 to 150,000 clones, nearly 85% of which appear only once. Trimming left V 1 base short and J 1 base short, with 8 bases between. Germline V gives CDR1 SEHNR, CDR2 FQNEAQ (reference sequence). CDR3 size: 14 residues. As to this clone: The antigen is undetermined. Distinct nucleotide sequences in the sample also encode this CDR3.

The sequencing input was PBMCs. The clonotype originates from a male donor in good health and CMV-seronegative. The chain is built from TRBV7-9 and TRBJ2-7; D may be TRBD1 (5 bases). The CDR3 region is CASSLVGASYEQYF. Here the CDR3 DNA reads TGTGCCAGCAGCTTAGTAGGGGCGTCCTACGAGCAGTACTTC.